These 9 T cell receptor beta chains were sequenced from one sample in a study of cytomegalovirus exposure and HLA in healthy donors. The primer mix had 60 Vbeta and 13 Jbeta primers. Clones were sequenced by immunoSEQ multiplex PCR, and TCRdb holds only the in-frame ones, with some missing. The table has some 190,000 clones, around 80% seen once. Sequenced: PBMCs. The receptors were gathered from a woman in her thirties in good health and CMV-seropositive.

V usage is TRBV28 and J usage is TRBJ2-7, with 7 nucleotides matching TRBD1. After removal of 10 bases from V and 3 bases from J, the junction contained 12 bases not matched to a gene. The CDR3 consists of 14 residues. CDR1 and CDR2 from the germline V gene are MDHEN and SYDVKM. The CDR3 DNA follows: TGTGCCATCCACCGACAGGGTCGGATCTACGAGCAGTACTTC. Translated, it gives CAIHRQGRIYEQYF.

The rearrangement links TRBV11-3 to TRBJ1-2; 10 bases match TRBD1. The length of the CDR3 is 13 residues. Germline CDR1 SGHNT, CDR2 YENEEA. The trim removed 5 bases at V and 8 bases at J, leaving 5 bases unmatched. The CDR3 bases are TGTGCCAGCAGCCAGGACAGGGGGTTCGGCTACACCTTC. Encoded protein: CASSQDRGFGYTF.

The V call is TRBV9, the J call TRBJ1-1; no reliable D call. V was trimmed by 3 bases and J by 7 bases, leaving 19 bases between them. The CDR3 sequence is 15 residues long. Germline V CDR1 and CDR2: SGDLS, YYNGEE. In nucleotides, the CDR3 is TGTGCCAGCAGCGGAGGGAGATCCCGAACAAGTGAAGCTTTCTTT. The encoded protein is CASSGGRSRTSEAFF.

The chain has TRBV4-1 and TRBJ2-7; tentatively, D is TRBD2 (6 bases). The germline V and J ends were trimmed by 4 bases and 7 bases, with 14 bases remaining between them. Germline V gene data show CDR1 as MGHRA and CDR2 as YSYEKL. The CDR3 loop spans 13 amino acids. CDR3 coding DNA: TGCGCCAGCAGCCCTCCGGGAGACGAGGAGCAGTACTTC. This sequence encodes CASSPPGDEEQYF.

V is TRBV5-4 and J is TRBJ2-6, with D possibly being TRBD2 (7 bases). This CDR3 contains 17 residues. Per the germline V gene, CDR1 is SGHNT and CDR2 is YYREEE (reference sequence). Between the trimmed V and J ends, which lost 0 bases and 2 bases, there was a span of 12 bases. CDR3 protein: CASSLGGGGTGANVLTF. The CDR3 nucleotides are TGTGCCAGCAGCTTGGGGGGCGGGGGCACTGGGGCCAACGTCCTGACTTTC.

Turning to this clone: One junction end does not reproduce the germline sequence, and a read error may be involved. The chain couples TRBV18 to TRBJ2-4; TRBD1 matches 8 bases. CDR1 and CDR2 (germline): KGHSH, LQKENI. CDR3 size: 15 residues. CDR3 region: CASSPSDRVKNSQYF. In DNA form, the CDR3 reads TGTGCCAGCTCCCCGTCGGACAGGGTGAAAAACAGTCAGTACTTC.

V and J are TRBV27 and TRBJ2-5; 10 bases align to TRBD1. The CDR3 covers 14 residues. V gave up 4 bases and J gave up 9 bases; unmatched junction bases: 8. Germline CDR1 and CDR2: MNHEY and SMNVEV (reference sequence). This chain's CDR3 is CASSSTGGGWSQYF. CDR3 coding DNA: TGTGCCAGCAGTTCGACAGGGGGCGGATGGTCCCAGTACTTC.

This clone came up once. V usage is TRBV27 and J usage is TRBJ2-2; D unresolved. The germline V and J ends were trimmed by 6 bases and 6 bases, with 14 bases remaining between them. This CDR3 spans 14 amino acids. Germline V lookup: CDR1 MNHEY, CDR2 SMNVEV (reference sequence). The CDR3 sequence: CASRSGAAPGELFF. CDR3 nucleotide sequence: TGTGCCAGCAGGTCGGGTGCGGCCCCCGGGGAGCTGTTTTTT.

CDR3 DNA sequence: TGTGCCAGCAGCCCTGCCGCGGGGGGTAGCACAGATACGCAGTATTTT. Translating gives CASSPAAGGSTDTQYF. The chain is built from TRBV7-2 and TRBJ2-3; 8 bases are a match to TRBD2. Germline V gene lookup returns CDR1 SGHTA and CDR2 FQGNSA. The CDR3 has 16 amino acids. Trimming removed 5 bases from V and 0 bases from J; junction bases left unmatched: 7.